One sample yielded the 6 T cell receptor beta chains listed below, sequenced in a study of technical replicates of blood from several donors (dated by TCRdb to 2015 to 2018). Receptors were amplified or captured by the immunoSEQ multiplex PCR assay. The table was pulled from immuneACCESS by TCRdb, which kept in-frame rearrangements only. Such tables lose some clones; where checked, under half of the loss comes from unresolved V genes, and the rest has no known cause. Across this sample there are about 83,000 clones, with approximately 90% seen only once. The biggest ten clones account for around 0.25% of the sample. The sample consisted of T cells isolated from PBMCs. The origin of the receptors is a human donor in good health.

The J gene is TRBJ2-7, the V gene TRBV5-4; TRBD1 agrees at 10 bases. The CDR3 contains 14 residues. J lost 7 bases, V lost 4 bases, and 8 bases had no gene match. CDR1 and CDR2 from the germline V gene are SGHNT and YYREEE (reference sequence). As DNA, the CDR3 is TGTGCCAGCAGCCCCGGGACAGGGGTCGGGGAGCAGTACTTC. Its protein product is CASSPGTGVGEQYF. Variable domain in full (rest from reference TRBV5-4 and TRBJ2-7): ETGVTQSPTHLIKTRGQQVTLRCSSQSGHNTVSWYQQALGQGPQFIFQYYREEENGRGNFPPRFSGLQFPNYSSELNVNALELDDSALYLCASSPGTGVGEQYFGPGTRLTVT.

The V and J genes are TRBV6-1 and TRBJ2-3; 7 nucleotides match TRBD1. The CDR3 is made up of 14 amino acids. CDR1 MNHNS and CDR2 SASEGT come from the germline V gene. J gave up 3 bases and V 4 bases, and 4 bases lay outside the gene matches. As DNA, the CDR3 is TGTGCCAGCAGTGCCACAGGGGTAACAGATACGCAGTATTTT. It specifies CASSATGVTDTQYF.

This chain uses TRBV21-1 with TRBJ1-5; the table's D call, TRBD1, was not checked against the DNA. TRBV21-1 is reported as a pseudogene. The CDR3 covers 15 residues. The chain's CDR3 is CASRSRDRDNQPQHF. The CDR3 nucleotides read TGTGCCAGCAGGTCCCGGGACAGGGATAATCAGCCCCAGCATTTT.

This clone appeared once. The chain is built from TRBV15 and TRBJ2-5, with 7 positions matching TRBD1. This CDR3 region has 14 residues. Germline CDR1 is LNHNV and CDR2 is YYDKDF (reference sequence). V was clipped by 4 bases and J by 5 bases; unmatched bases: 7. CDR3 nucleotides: TGTGCCACCAGCATAACAGGGGACGTCGAGACCCAGTACTTC. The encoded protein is CATSITGDVETQYF. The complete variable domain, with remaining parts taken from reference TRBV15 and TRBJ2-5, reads DAMVIQNPRYQVTQFGKPVTLSCSQTLNHNVMYWYQQKSSQAPKLLFHYYDKDFNNEADTPDNFQSRRPNTSFCFLDIRSPGLGDTAMYLCATSITGDVETQYFGPGTRLLVL.

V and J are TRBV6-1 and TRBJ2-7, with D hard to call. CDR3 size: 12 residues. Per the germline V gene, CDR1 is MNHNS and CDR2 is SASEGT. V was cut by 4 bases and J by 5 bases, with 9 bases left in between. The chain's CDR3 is CASSATFHEQYF. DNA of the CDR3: TGTGCCAGCAGTGCGACTTTCCACGAGCAGTACTTC.

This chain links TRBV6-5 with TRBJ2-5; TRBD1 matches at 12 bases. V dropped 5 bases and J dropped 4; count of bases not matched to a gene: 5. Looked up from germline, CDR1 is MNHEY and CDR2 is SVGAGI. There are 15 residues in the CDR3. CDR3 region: CASSLGQGARETQYF. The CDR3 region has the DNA TGTGCCAGCAGTCTGGGACAGGGGGCACGAGAGACCCAGTACTTC.